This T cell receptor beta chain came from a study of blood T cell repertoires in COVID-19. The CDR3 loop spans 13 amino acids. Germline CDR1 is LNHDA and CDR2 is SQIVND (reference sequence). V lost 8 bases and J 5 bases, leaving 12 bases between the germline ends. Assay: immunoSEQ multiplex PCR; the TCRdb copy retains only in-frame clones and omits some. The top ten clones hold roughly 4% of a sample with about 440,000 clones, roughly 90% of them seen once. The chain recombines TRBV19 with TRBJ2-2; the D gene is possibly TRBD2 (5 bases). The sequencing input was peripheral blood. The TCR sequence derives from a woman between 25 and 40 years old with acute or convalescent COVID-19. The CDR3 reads CASLGRGTGELFF. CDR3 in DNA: TGTGCCAGTCTCGGGCGCGGGACCGGGGAGCTGTTTTTT.